Shown below are 25 T cell receptor beta chains from a single sample sequenced in a study of regulatory T cells in long-lasting Graves disease. TCR beta libraries were built with iRepertoire HTBI primers and Arm-PCR of CDR3 regions. From the multiplex PCR reads, TCRdb called clonotypes with MiXCR, one entry per CDR3 protein. The repertoire consists of some 600,000 distinct CDR3 sequences, with 15% to 20% occurring once and the leading ten covering around 12%. Time point noted: newly diagnosed GD, antithyroid drugs for less than 3 months. Making the TCR library involved RNA that had been extracted from PBMCs. This sample also belongs to another study, concerning T cells in Graves' hyperthyroidism and ophthalmopathy.

The sequencing here drew on peripheral blood mononuclear cells (PBMCs), taken at new diagnosis, from a patient treated with antithyroid drugs. These receptors were obtained from a man younger than 30 with Graves disease.

The V gene is TRBV27, the J gene TRBJ2-7; weak D call: TRBD1 (6 bases). The CDR3 runs 13 residues. The germline V and J ends were trimmed by 4 bases and 2 bases, with 9 bases remaining between them. CDR1 and CDR2 (germline): MNHEY, SMNVEV (reference sequence). The CDR3 protein is CASSYRAAYEQYF. CDR3 bases: TGTGCCAGCAGTTACAGGGCAGCCTACGAGCAGTACTTC.

This clonotype was seen a single time. The V and J genes are TRBV6-9 and TRBJ1-1; possible D gene TRBD1, 5 bases. Germline CDR1 MNHGY, CDR2 SVAAGI. V was shortened by 3 bases and J by 3 bases, with 11 bases between the two germline ends. The CDR3 totals 14 residues. The CDR3 here is CASSYREGDTEAFF. The DNA of the CDR3 is TGTGCCAGCAGTTACCGGGAAGGGGACACTGAAGCTTTCTTT.

There are a few counts of this clonotype. The chain recombines TRBV10-3 with TRBJ2-3; D unresolved. The CDR3 is 12 residues long. From germline, CDR1 is ENHRY and CDR2 SYGVKD. V gave up 4 bases and J gave up 5 bases, with 7 bases separating them. CDR3 protein: CAISGDLDTQYF. The CDR3 nucleotides read TGTGCCATCAGTGGGGATCTAGATACGCAGTATTTT.

This clonotype was counted many times. CDR3 region: CASSPGASGSANEQFF. In nucleotides, the CDR3 is TGTGCCAGCTCACCAGGGGCTAGCGGGAGTGCGAATGAGCAGTTCTTC. The chain has TRBV18 and TRBJ2-1; 10 bases line up with TRBD2. The CDR3 sequence is 16 residues long. The V gene end was trimmed by 2 bases and the J gene end by 7 bases; junction bases not matched to a gene: 8. The germline V gene has CDR1 KGHSH and CDR2 LQKENI.

This chain links TRBV19 with TRBJ1-2; D call uncertain. V lost 3 bases, J lost 4 bases, and 12 bases lay in between. Germline CDR1 is LNHDA and CDR2 is SQIVND (reference sequence). This CDR3 has 14 amino acids. CDR3 in amino acids: CASSIGVLGYGYTF. In DNA form, the CDR3 reads TGTGCCAGTAGTATCGGAGTCTTAGGCTATGGCTACACCTTC.

The rearrangement joins TRBV5-1 to TRBJ2-1, with D unclear. This CDR3 region has 15 residues. Trimming took 0 bases from V and 5 from J, leaving 12 bases between them. The germline V gene encodes CDR1 SGHRS and CDR2 YFSETQ. CDR3 nucleotide sequence: TGCGCCAGCAGCTTGGAGGGAAGACAACACAATGAGCAGTTCTTC. Amino acids: CASSLEGRQHNEQFF. Variable domain in full (rest from reference TRBV5-1 and TRBJ2-1): KAGVTQTPRYLIKTRGQQVTLSCSPISGHRSVSWYQQTPGQGLQFLFEYFSETQRNKGNFPGRFSGRQFSNSRSEMNVSTLELGDSALYLCASSLEGRQHNEQFFGPGTRLTVL.

V gene TRBV29-1 combines with J gene TRBJ1-3, with 8 bases fitting TRBD1. The CDR3 contains 14 residues. V lost 5 bases, J lost 4 bases, and 7 bases stayed unmatched. Germline CDR1 is SQVTM and CDR2 is ANQGSEA. The CDR3 loop is CSVLQGGYGNTIYF. As DNA, the CDR3 is TGCAGCGTTCTACAGGGGGGATACGGAAACACCATATATTTT.

This clonotype was observed at least ten times. The V and J genes are TRBV12-3 or TRBV12-4 and TRBJ2-1, with D hard to call. Trimming left V 2 bases short and J 7 bases short, with 6 bases between. The CDR3 length is 12 residues. This CDR3 is CASSLRRNEQFF. CDR3 coding DNA: TGTGCCAGCAGTTTAAGACGAAATGAGCAGTTCTTC.

This clonotype was counted ten times or more. The V gene is TRBV20-1, the J gene TRBJ2-1, with D possibly being TRBD2 (5 bases). The V end was cut by 6 bases, the J end by 8 bases, with 17 bases between. This CDR3 spans 13 amino acids. Germline CDR1 DFQATT, CDR2 SNEGSKA (reference sequence). This chain's CDR3 is CSASGLRRDEQFF. The CDR3 DNA follows: TGCAGTGCCAGTGGACTTCGTAGGGATGAGCAGTTCTTC.

This clonotype has a handful of counts. One end of the junction does not line up with germline, which may come from a read error. The chain has TRBV28 and TRBJ2-5, with D unresolved. CDR1 and CDR2 (germline): MDHEN, SYDVKM. This CDR3 comprises 13 residues. The DNA for the CDR3 is TGTGCCAGCAGTTCGGCGGCAGAAGAGACCCTGTACTTC. Translating gives CASSSAAEETLYF.

V usage is TRBV4-2 and J usage is TRBJ2-7; 10 nucleotides align to TRBD1. The CDR3 consists of 15 residues. Trimming at V came to 4 bases and at J to 6 bases, leaving 9 bases not matched to a gene. Germline V gene lookup returns CDR1 LGHNA and CDR2 YNFKEQ. CDR3 protein: CASSPRPGQGLEQYF. The DNA for the CDR3 is TGTGCCAGCAGCCCTCGGCCGGGACAGGGGCTCGAGCAGTACTTC.

The genes are TRBV12-5 and TRBJ2-1; 7 bases are shared with TRBD1. With 7 bases clipped from V and 5 bases from J, the junction kept 8 bases outside the gene matches. Germline-derived CDR1 and CDR2 are LGHNT and FRNRAP. The CDR3 is 14 amino acids. DNA for the CDR3: TGTGCTAGTGCCTTGACAGGGTCAAACAATGAGCAGTTCTTC. Its translation is CASALTGSNNEQFF.

This clonotype was counted many times. This chain connects TRBV28 to TRBJ1-5, with D unclear. Germline V gives CDR1 MDHEN, CDR2 SYDVKM. CDR3 length equals 14 residues. Trimming took 3 bases from V and 4 from J, leaving 10 bases between them. CDR3 residues: CASSLGYTNQPQHF. Written as DNA, the CDR3 is TGTGCCAGCAGTTTGGGTTACACGAATCAGCCCCAGCATTTT.

The chain joins TRBV14 to TRBJ2-5, with 8 bases aligning to TRBD2. The CDR3 spans 13 residues. The V gene's germline CDR1 is SGHDN and CDR2 FVKESK. V was clipped by 1 base and J by 7 bases; unmatched bases: 2. The CDR3 region is CASSQGLAGTQYF. For the CDR3, the DNA is TGTGCCAGCAGCCAAGGTCTAGCGGGGACCCAGTACTTC.

This clonotype was seen a few times. The chain employs TRBV25-1 and TRBJ2-7, with D perhaps given as TRBD1 or TRBD2 (5 bases each). The CDR3 length is 15 residues. Germline V gene sequence: CDR1 MGHDK, CDR2 SYGVNS. V was trimmed by 3 bases and J by 2 bases, leaving 14 bases between them. In DNA, the CDR3 is TGTGCCAGCAGTGACCACCGGGACGGAGCCTACGAGCAGTACTTC. This gives the protein CASSDHRDGAYEQYF.

In this sample, this clonotype turned up many times. J is TRBJ1-2 and V is TRBV30; tentative D call: TRBD1 (6 bases). CDR3 length equals 13 residues. CDR1 GTSNPN and CDR2 SVGIG come from the germline V gene (reference sequence). V was cut by 2 bases and J by 1 base, with 8 bases left in between. The CDR3 region is CAWSTGLNYGYTF. The CDR3, as DNA: TGTGCCTGGAGTACAGGGCTTAACTATGGCTACACCTTC.

This clonotype was counted between two and nine times. The V call is TRBV14, the J call TRBJ1-3; tentatively, D is TRBD1 (5 bases). CDR1 and CDR2 (germline): SGHDN, FVKESK. This CDR3 comprises 21 residues. Trimming took 0 bases from V and 3 from J, leaving 27 bases between them. CDR3: CASSQDSRRRCLTAVGNTIYF. CDR3 bases: TGTGCCAGCAGCCAAGATAGTAGGAGACGGTGTTTGACAGCGGTTGGAAACACCATATATTTT.

This clonotype was counted only a few times. This chain connects TRBV11-1 to TRBJ2-7; D is possibly TRBD2 (5 bases). CDR1 and CDR2 from the germline V gene are SGHAT and FQDESV (reference sequence). The V end lost 6 bases, the J end lost 1 base, and 22 bases lay between the germline ends. The CDR3 totals 17 residues. CDR3 DNA sequence: TGTGCCAGCAGTCCCCTTTGGGGTGAGGGAAGATCCTACGAGCAGTACTTC. Amino acid sequence: CASSPLWGEGRSYEQYF.

This clonotype was counted ten times or more. The chain uses TRBV28 and TRBJ2-3; D uncertain. The CDR3 extends over 14 amino acids. Germline CDR1 MDHEN, CDR2 SYDVKM. V lost 3 bases, J lost 5 bases, and 12 bases lay in between. As DNA, the CDR3 is TGTGCCAGCAGTTTTGGTCGCGGTCGAGATACGCAGTATTTT. Protein: CASSFGRGRDTQYF.

This clonotype showed up many times. This chain joins TRBV18 and TRBJ2-2; no definite D call. V lost 0 bases to trimming and J lost 1 base, with 9 bases between them. CDR1 and CDR2 from the germline V gene are KGHSH and LQKENI. The CDR3 sequence is 16 residues long. The CDR3, as DNA: TGTGCCAGCTCACCACCTGGGTCACTGAACACCGGGGAGCTGTTTTTT. It encodes CASSPPGSLNTGELFF.

The V and J genes are TRBV5-1 and TRBJ2-7, with unresolved D. CDR1 is SGHRS and CDR2 is YFSETQ in the germline V gene. The CDR3 runs 14 residues. V lost 0 bases and J lost 3, with 10 bases in between. CDR3 nucleotides: TGCGCCAGCAGCTTGGACGGCAGGTACTACGAGCAGTACTTC. This gives the protein CASSLDGRYYEQYF.

The chain joins TRBV5-8 to TRBJ2-3, with D perhaps TRBD1 (6 bases). The CDR3 runs to 15 residues. Trimming shortened V by 0 bases and J by 4 bases, and 12 bases separated the two germline ends. CDR1 SGHTS and CDR2 YDEGEE come from the germline V gene. The CDR3 loop is CASSLELQGSDTQYF. The DNA for the CDR3 is TGTGCCAGCAGCTTGGAATTACAGGGATCAGATACGCAGTATTTT.

This clonotype was seen a handful of times. V is TRBV7-9 and J is TRBJ2-5, with D unclear. V gave up 1 base and J gave up 5 bases, with 11 bases separating them. Germline CDR1 SEHNR, CDR2 FQNEAQ (reference sequence). The CDR3 covers 14 residues. CDR3 sequence reads: CASSLVSTTETQYF. In DNA form, the CDR3 reads TGTGCCAGCAGCTTAGTGTCCACAACGGAGACCCAGTACTTC.

This clonotype was seen a few times. J is TRBJ2-7 and V is TRBV5-4; tentatively, D is TRBD1 (5 bases). V lost 4 bases, J lost 3 bases, and 17 bases lay in between. Germline V CDR1 and CDR2: SGHNT, YYREEE (reference sequence). The CDR3 length is 15 residues. The CDR3 sequence: CASSQGIGNDYEQYF. The CDR3 DNA is TGTGCCAGCAGCCAGGGAATTGGGAATGACTACGAGCAGTACTTC. Full variable domain (remainder filled in from reference TRBV5-4 and TRBJ2-7): ETGVTQSPTHLIKTRGQQVTLRCSSQSGHNTVSWYQQALGQGPQFIFQYYREEENGRGNFPPRFSGLQFPNYSSELNVNALELDDSALYLCASSQGIGNDYEQYFGPGTRLTVT.

This clonotype was recorded a few times. The V call is TRBV10-2, the J call TRBJ2-5; D remains ambiguous. V shed 8 bases and J shed 1 base, with 8 bases lying between them. The germline CDR1 and CDR2 sequences are WSHSY and SAAADI. This CDR3 spans 12 amino acids. CDR3 bases: TGCGCCAGCGGAAAAACCCAAGAGACCCAGTACTTC. Protein: CASGKTQETQYF.